The 21 T cell receptor beta chains given below trace back to one sample, sequenced in a study of regulatory T cells in long-lasting Graves disease. According to the study, TCR beta libraries were built with iRepertoire HTBI primers and CDR3-region Arm-PCR. TCRdb called the multiplex PCR reads again in MiXCR, with one record for every CDR3 protein. This sample has around 470,000 distinct CDR3 sequences, with 12% to 15% found just once. The time point here: newly diagnosed GD, antithyroid drugs for less than 3 months. PBMCs provided the RNA from which the TCR library was made. In addition, the sample was reused for a study of T cells in Graves' hyperthyroidism and ophthalmopathy.

Source: peripheral blood mononuclear cells (PBMCs), taken at new diagnosis, from a patient treated with antithyroid drugs. Receptor source: a woman aged 50 to 65 with Graves disease.

The chain has TRBV28 and TRBJ2-7; D perhaps matches TRBD1 (5 bases). V lost 8 bases and J 4 bases, leaving 15 bases between the germline ends. The CDR3 has 13 residues. Germline V lookup: CDR1 MDHEN, CDR2 SYDVKM. The CDR3 DNA is TGTGCCAGCGGAACCAGGGTGGCTTACGAGCAGTACTTC. Protein product: CASGTRVAYEQYF.

The genes are TRBV6-4 and TRBJ1-6; no clear D. V gave up 3 bases and J gave up 7 bases, with 7 bases separating them. Germline V lookup: CDR1 MRHNA, CDR2 SNTAGT. This CDR3 has 13 residues. In DNA form, the CDR3 reads TGTGCCAGCAGTGATAATCGGAATTCACCCCTCCACTTT. This gives the protein CASSDNRNSPLHF.

This clonotype was detected ten times or more. The genes are TRBV2 and TRBJ1-6; the match to TRBD1 covers 7 bases. The CDR3 totals 15 residues. With V trimmed by 4 bases and J by 7 bases, 7 bases remained unmatched. CDR1 SNHLY and CDR2 FYNNEI come from the germline V gene. The CDR3: CASSATTGPNSPLHF. The CDR3, as DNA: TGTGCCAGCAGTGCCACGACAGGGCCAAATTCACCCCTCCACTTT.

The chain employs TRBV4-2 and TRBJ2-2, with 11 bases that match TRBD2. The length of the CDR3 is 16 residues. Germline assignment: CDR1 LGHNA and CDR2 YNFKEQ. J gave up 6 bases and V 0 bases, and 3 bases lay outside the gene matches. CDR3 nucleotide sequence: TGTGCCAGCAGCCAAGAACTAGCGGGAGTGCCCGGGGAGCTGTTTTTT. Its protein is CASSQELAGVPGELFF.

A word on this clonotype: It may be a read error: a sequence one base away is much more abundant. Without the conserved terminal phenylalanine or tryptophan, this CDR3 likely stems from a read error. The rearrangement joins TRBV5-1 to TRBJ2-3; TRBD1 or TRBD2 may be the D gene (5 bases each). The germline CDR1 and CDR2 sequences are SGHRS and YFSETQ. Trimming cost V 0 bases and J 4 bases, with 12 bases left between them. CDR3 length: 15 amino acids. CDR3 in amino acids: CASSLAPGSADTQYS. The CDR3 DNA reads TGCGCCAGCAGCTTGGCCCCAGGGAGCGCAGATACGCAGTATTCT.

This clonotype came up many times. The rearrangement uses TRBV20-1 and TRBJ2-5; D remains unclear. Looked up from germline, CDR1 is DFQATT and CDR2 is SNEGSKA (reference sequence). This CDR3 has 13 residues. Between the trimmed V and J ends, which lost 5 bases and 5 bases, there was a span of 15 bases. CDR3 sequence reads: CSAEWVKRETQYF. The CDR3 DNA follows: TGCAGTGCTGAGTGGGTGAAACGGGAGACCCAGTACTTC.

The chain has TRBV9 and TRBJ2-1; D gene uncertain. Germline CDR1 SGDLS, CDR2 YYNGEE. V lost 4 bases to trimming and J lost 0 bases, with 14 bases between them. The CDR3 consists of 16 residues. DNA of the CDR3: TGTGCCAGCAGCATGGCCCTACTATCCTCCTACAATGAGCAGTTCTTC. Its protein product is CASSMALLSSYNEQFF.

This clonotype turned up a few times. The CDR3: CASSPRLGKNEQFF. The CDR3 nucleotides are TGCGCCAGCAGCCCCAGGTTGGGCAAGAATGAGCAGTTCTTC. The rearrangement uses TRBV4-1 and TRBJ2-1; D not certain. Germline loops: CDR1 MGHRA, CDR2 YSYEKL. This CDR3 region has 14 residues. V lost 4 bases to trimming and J lost 7 bases, with 14 bases between them.

The chain links TRBV7-9 to TRBJ2-5, with TRBD1 identical over 8 bases. Germline assignment: CDR1 SEHNR and CDR2 FQNEAQ (reference sequence). The CDR3 sequence is 15 residues long. Trimming cost V 5 bases and J 4 bases; bases outside gene matches: 9. The CDR3 sequence is CASSPQGAGRETQYF. The CDR3 DNA reads TGTGCCAGCAGCCCCCAGGGGGCGGGTAGAGAGACCCAGTACTTC.

This clonotype was seen a few times. This chain links TRBV5-1 with TRBJ1-2, with a tentative D call TRBD1 (6 bases). The CDR3 spans 14 residues. CDR1 SGHRS and CDR2 YFSETQ come from the germline V gene. V dropped 5 bases and J dropped 4 bases, with 15 bases sitting between them. The CDR3 reads CASREGQLPYGYTF. CDR3 DNA: TGCGCCAGCAGGGAAGGACAGCTCCCCTATGGCTACACCTTC.

This clonotype was counted ten times or more. The chain is built from TRBV6-1 and TRBJ1-1; TRBD1 matches 8 bases. The CDR3 has 14 residues. V lost 3 bases to trimming and J lost 4 bases; unmatched junction nucleotides: 4. The germline CDR1 and CDR2 sequences are MNHNS and SASEGT. The CDR3 sequence: CASSDQGAGTEAFF. The CDR3, as DNA: TGTGCCAGCAGTGATCAGGGGGCGGGCACTGAAGCTTTCTTT.

The sample holds one count of this clonotype. The chain has TRBV5-1 and TRBJ2-7; 10 nucleotides agree with TRBD2. The V gene end was trimmed by 1 base and the J gene end by 5 bases; junction bases not matched to a gene: 15. The CDR3 sequence is 18 residues long. Looked up from germline, CDR1 is SGHRS and CDR2 is YFSETQ. The CDR3 sequence: CASSLYVLAGLAPHEQYF. CDR3 bases: TGCGCCAGCAGCTTGTATGTTTTGGCGGGACTAGCGCCTCACGAGCAGTACTTC.

This clonotype was seen at least ten times. The chain carries TRBV5-1 and TRBJ1-4; weak D call: TRBD1 (5 bases). Germline V CDR1 and CDR2: SGHRS, YFSETQ. The CDR3 is 14 residues long. V was trimmed by 4 bases and J by 3 bases, leaving 10 bases between them. The CDR3 sequence is CASSPMGPNEKLFF. The CDR3 bases are TGCGCCAGCAGCCCCATGGGGCCTAATGAAAAACTGTTTTTT.

Concerning this clonotype: The CDR3 end shows no conserved phenylalanine or tryptophan, and so a read error is likely. It is unclear where the CDR3 begins or ends on the DNA, so no DNA is shown, and the CDR3 is as TCRdb lists it. The V and J genes are TRBV29-1 and TRBJ2-7; the D call of TRBD1 is as the table states it, not checked on the DNA. Termini included, the CDR3 measures 11 amino acids. Germline assignment: CDR1 SQVTM and CDR2 ANQGSEA. CDR3 sequence reads: CSTGGTGGVAT.

V usage is TRBV28 and J usage is TRBJ2-1, with 9 bases that match TRBD2. The V gene's germline CDR1 is MDHEN and CDR2 SYDVKM. V was clipped by 6 bases and J by 3 bases; unmatched bases: 9. The CDR3 is made up of 16 amino acids. CDR3 sequence reads: CASRPLSGSIYNEQFF. The DNA of the CDR3 is TGTGCCAGCAGGCCCCTTAGCGGGAGTATCTACAATGAGCAGTTCTTC.

The chain uses TRBV7-3 and TRBJ2-2; TRBD2 might be the D (5 bases). Germline V CDR1 and CDR2: SGHTA, FQGTGA. Trimming removed 7 bases from V and 4 bases from J, with 13 bases in between. This CDR3 is built from 14 residues. The CDR3 here is CASNLESGTGELFF. For the CDR3, the DNA is TGTGCCAGCAATCTAGAAAGCGGCACCGGGGAGCTGTTTTTT.

The chain joins TRBV28 to TRBJ2-2; D not certain. The V end lost 5 bases, the J end lost 1 base, and 14 bases lay between the germline ends. This CDR3 comprises 16 residues. Germline V gives CDR1 MDHEN, CDR2 SYDVKM. This CDR3 reads CASSGPLRGNTGELFF. CDR3 bases: TGTGCCAGCAGTGGACCCCTCAGAGGGAACACCGGGGAGCTGTTTTTT.

This clonotype turned up a few times. The V and J genes are TRBV4-1 and TRBJ2-2, with D perhaps TRBD2 (5 bases). The V gene's germline CDR1 is MGHRA and CDR2 YSYEKL. V lost 5 bases to trimming and J lost 6 bases, with 10 bases between them. The CDR3 runs to 13 residues. CDR3 coding DNA: TGCGCCAGCAGCATTACTAGGGCCGGGGAGCTGTTTTTT. Amino acid sequence: CASSITRAGELFF.

This clonotype was seen many times. This sequence joins TRBV7-9 and TRBJ2-1; D is unresolved. From germline, CDR1 is SEHNR and CDR2 FQNEAQ (reference sequence). V gave up 5 bases and J gave up 1 base, with 3 bases separating them. The CDR3 has 12 residues. This CDR3 is CASSVSYNEQFF. DNA of the CDR3: TGTGCCAGCAGCGTATCCTACAATGAGCAGTTCTTC.

This clonotype was counted at least ten times. The rearrangement links TRBV28 to TRBJ2-3; 8 nucleotides match TRBD1. This CDR3 has 14 amino acids. CDR1 is MDHEN and CDR2 is SYDVKM in the germline V gene. With V trimmed by 5 bases and J by 2 bases, 3 bases remained unmatched. Here the CDR3 reads CASSPGQATDTQYF. Here the CDR3 DNA reads TGTGCCAGCAGTCCGGGACAGGCCACAGATACGCAGTATTTT.

This clonotype was seen more than once but under ten times. This chain links TRBV29-1 with TRBJ2-7, with TRBD1 identical over 9 bases. V gave up 3 bases and J gave up 6 bases; unmatched junction bases: 12. This CDR3 is 15 amino acids long. CDR1 and CDR2 (germline): SQVTM, ANQGSEA. DNA for the CDR3: TGCAGCGTTGAGGGAGGAAGGACAGGGGATCTCGAGCAGTACTTC. It yields the protein CSVEGGRTGDLEQYF.